What follows are 27 T cell receptor beta chains derived from one specimen sequenced in a study of identical twins. MiXCR, applied by TCRdb to the 5' RACE reads, yields one record per CDR3 protein. The table has about 690,000 distinct CDR3 sequences, less than 7% seen once. Sequences were obtained from naive T cells sorted from blood. The receptor source for this set is a man between 18 and 35 years old in good health.

In regard to this clonotype: This may be a read error, as it is one base from a much larger clone. This chain connects TRBV12-3 or TRBV12-4 to TRBJ2-5; possibly TRBD1 for D (5 bases). The CDR3 is 13 amino acids. V gave up 8 bases and J gave up 7 bases, with 17 bases separating them. CDR3 residues: CASSVGLLGTQYF. CDR3 DNA: TGTGCCAGCTCGGTGGGGCTGCTTGGGACCCAGTACTTC.

V and J are TRBV5-1 and TRBJ2-7, with 7 bases identical to TRBD2. There are 15 residues in the CDR3. Germline V lookup: CDR1 SGHRS, CDR2 YFSETQ. Losses at the gene ends were 1 base for V and 1 base for J; bases not matched to a gene: 5. The CDR3 nucleotides read TGCGCCAGCAGCTTGTGGCACGGGGGGTCCTACGAGCAGTACTTC. It is translated as CASSLWHGGSYEQYF.

The sample holds many counts of this clonotype. V gene TRBV20-1 combines with J gene TRBJ2-1; 8 nucleotides align to TRBD2. Germline assignment: CDR1 DFQATT and CDR2 SNEGSKA (reference sequence). This CDR3 comprises 14 residues. With V trimmed by 5 bases and J by 7 bases, 10 bases remained unmatched. The CDR3 spells CSAPRELAANEQFF. DNA for the CDR3: TGCAGTGCTCCGAGGGAACTAGCGGCTAATGAGCAGTTCTTC.

This clonotype has just a few counts. The chain couples TRBV4-3 to TRBJ2-7; unclear D gene. V dropped 3 bases and J dropped 5 bases, with 11 bases sitting between them. The CDR3 runs 13 residues. Germline V CDR1 and CDR2: LGHNA, YSLEER. This CDR3 reads CASSQKGSDEQYF. The CDR3 DNA reads as TGCGCCAGCAGCCAGAAGGGTTCGGACGAGCAGTACTTC.

This clonotype was observed a few times. This rearrangement joins TRBV9 to TRBJ2-5; 10 bases align to TRBD2. CDR3 length: 18 amino acids. The germline V gene encodes CDR1 SGDLS and CDR2 YYNGEE. Trimming took 3 bases from V and 7 from J; bases not matched to a gene: 18. The CDR3 region is CASSDPAGLAGGGGTQYF. CDR3 sequence (DNA): TGTGCCAGCAGCGATCCCGCCGGTTTAGCGGGAGGTGGTGGGACCCAGTACTTC.

This clonotype has a handful of counts. The gene calls are TRBV9 and TRBJ1-4; D might be TRBD1 (6 bases). V lost 3 bases and J 4 bases, leaving 10 bases between the germline ends. CDR1 and CDR2 (germline): SGDLS, YYNGEE. The CDR3 loop spans 14 amino acids. CDR3 nucleotide sequence: TGTGCCAGCAGCGCGGACAGATATAATGAAAAACTGTTTTTT. Translating gives CASSADRYNEKLFF.

The table lists this clonotype with many counts. V usage is TRBV10-3 and J usage is TRBJ2-7; D uncertain. The CDR3 totals 11 residues. The germline gives CDR1 ENHRY, CDR2 SYGVKD. The ends were cut back, 3 bases at V and 5 bases at J, with 5 bases in the middle. CDR3 DNA: TGTGCCATCAGTGACACCCACGAGCAGTACTTC. This translates into CAISDTHEQYF.

This clonotype showed up many times. The chain is built from TRBV2 and TRBJ2-1; tentatively, D is TRBD1 or TRBD2 (5 bases each). The CDR3 loop spans 14 amino acids. V dropped 0 bases and J dropped 7 bases, with 10 bases sitting between them. Germline lookup yields CDR1 SNHLY and CDR2 FYNNEI. CDR3 coding DNA: TGTGCCAGCAGTGAAGCGGGACCTGAGAATGAGCAGTTCTTC. It codes for CASSEAGPENEQFF.

The chain joins TRBV23-1 to TRBJ2-3; D gene ambiguous. TRBV23-1 is given ORF status, its function remaining uncertain. The CDR3 spans 12 residues. V was cut by 9 bases and J by 5 bases, with 12 bases left in between. CDR3 region: CARLAGVDTQYF. Written as DNA, the CDR3 is TGCGCCAGGTTGGCTGGAGTAGATACGCAGTATTTT.

This clonotype was seen ten or more times. J is TRBJ2-3 and V is TRBV9; D might be TRBD2 (5 bases). Germline V lookup: CDR1 SGDLS, CDR2 YYNGEE. The V end lost 0 bases, the J end lost 4 bases, and 6 bases lay between the germline ends. This CDR3 has 13 amino acids. This CDR3 is CASSVGGADTQYF. For the CDR3, the DNA is TGTGCCAGCAGCGTAGGGGGAGCAGATACGCAGTATTTT. Together with reference TRBV9 and TRBJ2-3, the CDR3 gives the full variable domain: DSGVTQTPKHLITATGQRVTLRCSPRSGDLSVYWYQQSLDQGLQFLIQYYNGEERAKGNILERFSAQQFPDLHSELNLSSLELGDSALYFCASSVGGADTQYFGPGTRLTVL.

This clonotype was counted a few times. V gene TRBV12-3 or TRBV12-4 combines with J gene TRBJ1-2; D ambiguous. The CDR3 loop spans 14 amino acids. The V end lost 4 bases, the J end lost 3 bases, and 12 bases lay between the germline ends. CDR3 in amino acids: CASSSGRSHYGYTF. CDR3 DNA: TGTGCCAGCAGTTCCGGAAGATCTCACTATGGCTACACCTTC.

This clonotype showed up just a few times. The chain links TRBV29-1 to TRBJ2-1, with 12 bases aligning to TRBD1. The CDR3 loop spans 13 amino acids. V lost 7 bases, J lost 9 bases, and 7 bases stayed unmatched. The germline CDR1 and CDR2 sequences are SQVTM and ANQGSEA. Here the CDR3 reads CSGGQGARSEQFF. CDR3 nucleotide sequence: TGCAGCGGGGGACAGGGGGCGAGGTCTGAGCAGTTCTTC.

The sample holds many counts of this clonotype. The J gene is TRBJ2-3, the V gene TRBV12-3 or TRBV12-4; 7 nucleotides match TRBD2. V shed 4 bases, J shed 6 bases, and the junction held 13 bases outside the gene matches. This CDR3 comprises 16 residues. CDR3: CASSSGVGTTIDTQYF. The CDR3 DNA reads TGTGCCAGCAGTTCCGGTGTCGGGACTACAATTGATACGCAGTATTTT.

In this sample, this clonotype turned up a few times. The V and J genes are TRBV20-1 and TRBJ2-1, with D possibly being TRBD2 (6 bases). V was cut by 2 bases and J by 14 bases, with 13 bases left in between. This CDR3 is 11 amino acids long. Per germline, CDR1 DFQATT and CDR2 SNEGSKA (reference sequence). CDR3: CSARSSLAKFF. CDR3 nucleotide sequence: TGCAGTGCTAGAAGTAGTCTAGCGAAGTTCTTC.

This clonotype came up many times. This chain connects TRBV15 to TRBJ2-1; 7 positions agree with TRBD2. Germline CDR1 and CDR2: LNHNV and YYDKDF (reference sequence). The length of the CDR3 is 14 residues. The V gene end was trimmed by 5 bases and the J gene end by 3 bases; junction bases not matched to a gene: 4. The CDR3 loop is CATSGWTSYNEQFF. CDR3 in DNA: TGTGCCACCAGCGGGTGGACTAGCTACAATGAGCAGTTCTTC.

This chain uses TRBV15 with TRBJ2-5, with 8 positions matching TRBD1. J was trimmed by 3 bases and V by 1 base; bases with no gene match: 4. This CDR3 is 15 amino acids long. CDR1 and CDR2 (germline): LNHNV, YYDKDF (reference sequence). The CDR3 DNA sequence: TGTGCCACCAGCAGAGCCGGGACAGGCAAAGAGACCCAGTACTTC. Translation gives CATSRAGTGKETQYF.

This clonotype has a count of ten or more. V usage is TRBV29-1 and J usage is TRBJ2-2; the match to TRBD1 covers 8 bases. Germline CDR1 and CDR2: SQVTM and ANQGSEA. CDR3 length equals 14 residues. J lost 1 base, V lost 5 bases, and 3 bases had no gene match. CDR3 amino acids: CSVYDRGNTGELFF. The CDR3, as DNA: TGCAGCGTTTACGACAGGGGGAACACCGGGGAGCTGTTTTTT.

This clonotype appeared a few times. This chain links TRBV11-3 with TRBJ2-2; 7 bases agree with TRBD2. Unmatched junction bases numbered 9, after V lost 6 bases and J lost 5 bases. The CDR3 is 15 residues long. Per germline, CDR1 SGHNT and CDR2 YENEEA. In DNA, the CDR3 is TGTGCCAGCAGTAACCTACGGGGAGGGACCGGGGAGCTGTTTTTT. Its translation is CASSNLRGGTGELFF.

Comments on this clonotype: The junction does not match germline at one end; this may be a read error. This chain joins TRBV5-1 and TRBJ2-5; D perhaps matches TRBD2 (6 bases). Germline lookup yields CDR1 SGHRS and CDR2 YFSETQ. This CDR3 is built from 16 residues. CDR3 DNA sequence: TGCGCCAGCAGCTTGGGGAGCGGAGGGTACCATGAGACCCAGTACTTC. This sequence encodes CASSLGSGGYHETQYF.

The table lists this clonotype with many counts. V is TRBV10-3 and J is TRBJ1-2; D possibly corresponds to TRBD1 (6 bases). Germline V gives CDR1 ENHRY, CDR2 SYGVKD. CDR3 size: 14 residues. V was pared by 7 bases and J by 2 bases, with 14 bases between. The CDR3 sequence: CAITGDISNYGYTF. The CDR3 bases are TGTGCCATCACTGGGGACATCTCGAACTATGGCTACACCTTC.

There are many counts of this clonotype. The gene calls are TRBV13 and TRBJ2-5; 8 nucleotides line up with TRBD1. The trim removed 4 bases at V and 10 bases at J, leaving 8 bases unmatched. This CDR3 region has 13 residues. Germline V gene sequence: CDR1 PRHDT, CDR2 FYEKMQ (reference sequence). Written as DNA, the CDR3 is TGTGCCAGCAGCTACGGGACAGGAGAGGTCCAGTACTTC. It specifies CASSYGTGEVQYF.

As to this clonotype: This is likely a read error, given that the CDR3 carries no conserved phenylalanine or tryptophan at its end. V and J are TRBV6-2 or TRBV6-3 and TRBJ2-2, with 9 bases identical to TRBD1. CDR3 length: 18 residues. Germline V lookup: CDR1 MNHEY, CDR2 SVGEGT. J was trimmed by 0 bases and V by 7 bases; bases with no gene match: 12. In DNA, the CDR3 is TGTGCCAGCATCCCCGGGACAGGGCTTATCGCGAACACCGGGGAGCTGTTTTCT. Amino acids: CASIPGTGLIANTGELFS.

The V call is TRBV12-3 or TRBV12-4, the J call TRBJ1-4; 11 bases match TRBD1. V trimming: 8 bases; J trimming: 8 bases; junction bases outside the gene matches: 4. This CDR3 is 13 amino acids long. The DNA of the CDR3 is TGTGCCAGCGGACAGGGGGCAGGAGAAAAACTGTTTTTT. Translation: CASGQGAGEKLFF.

This clonotype was counted once. The CDR3 DNA is TGCGCCAGCAGCCAAGATCCCGGGAAAGGGTTCGATGAGCAGTTCTTC. Translation gives CASSQDPGKGFDEQFF. This sequence joins TRBV4-1 and TRBJ2-1; D possibly corresponds to TRBD2 (5 bases). V was trimmed by 0 bases and J by 8 bases, leaving 17 bases between them. Per the germline V gene, CDR1 is MGHRA and CDR2 is YSYEKL. There are 16 residues in the CDR3.

This clonotype was observed many times. The chain is built from TRBV10-3 and TRBJ2-7; 9 positions agree with TRBD1. This CDR3 contains 14 residues. Germline trimming cut 6 bases from V and 6 bases from J; bases unmatched to any gene: 9. The germline gives CDR1 ENHRY, CDR2 SYGVKD. DNA of the CDR3: TGTGCCATCAGACCACAGGGGGCGACTTTCGAGCAGTACTTC. As protein: CAIRPQGATFEQYF.

This clonotype was detected only a few times. This chain joins TRBV24-1 and TRBJ1-5; perhaps TRBD1 as D (6 bases). Germline CDR1 KGHDR, CDR2 SFDVKD. The CDR3 is 15 residues long. V lost 4 bases, J lost 7 bases, and 16 bases lay in between. This CDR3 reads CATSDGAGGQQPQHF. CDR3 sequence (DNA): TGTGCCACCAGTGACGGAGCCGGGGGGCAACAGCCCCAGCATTTT.

Remarks on this clonotype: This clone may be a read error of a much larger clone one base away. V and J are TRBV5-5 and TRBJ2-7, with 8 positions matching TRBD1. Germline CDR1 and CDR2: SGHKS and YYEKEE (reference sequence). This CDR3 spans 15 amino acids. CDR3 in DNA: TGTGCCAGCAGCTTGCGAGACAGGGGAACCTACGGGCAGTACGTC. It encodes CASSLRDRGTYGQYV.